This T cell receptor beta chain appears in the sequencing data of a study of CD8+ T cells in alopecia areata. Sequencing used cDNA as its template, made by extracting RNA and reverse transcribing it. Clones were read by immunoSEQ multiplex PCR, and TCRdb kept only the in-frame ones, dropping some. The data hold fewer than 150,000 clones, with roughly 50% observed a single time. The germline V gene encodes CDR1 MNHEY and CDR2 SVGAGI. V shed 7 bases and J shed 11 bases, with 14 bases lying between them. The CDR3 runs to 11 residues. Treatment specified: oral pan-JAK inhibitor, 5-10 mg twice daily. Source: CD4+ T cells sorted from blood, taken at week 24, from a patient treated with tofacitinib. This TCR came from a human donor with alopecia areata. This sequence joins TRBV6-5 and TRBJ1-1; D may be TRBD1 (5 bases). CDR3 loop: CASNTGRVAFF. CDR3 nucleotides: TGTGCCAGCAACACGGGCAGGGTGGCTTTCTTT.